What follows are 32 T cell receptor beta chains derived from one specimen sequenced in a study of OX40 agonist ivuxolimab in advanced cancers. Sequencing was performed with immunoSEQ multiplex PCR; in TCRdb, only in-frame clones are kept and a portion is missing. The table records tens of thousands of clones, 65% to 90% of them present only once. The sample consisted of CD4+ or CD8+ T cells sorted from blood, taken in a trial of the OX40 agonist ivuxolimab. The receptors come from an adult with an advanced solid tumor such as melanoma, head and neck, liver or kidney cancer.

This clone has just a few counts. The rearrangement links TRBV15 to TRBJ2-1, with D possibly being TRBD1 (6 bases). The V gene's germline CDR1 is LNHNV and CDR2 YYDKDF (reference sequence). Trimming took 1 base from V and 4 from J, leaving 26 bases between them. The CDR3 runs to 20 residues. CDR3 in amino acids: CATSRGIRQGPQQIYNEQFF. As DNA, the CDR3 is TGTGCCACCAGCAGAGGCATAAGGCAGGGGCCTCAACAAATATACAATGAGCAGTTCTTC.

The genes are TRBV4-1 and TRBJ1-4; 7 bases are a match to TRBD1. CDR1 is MGHRA and CDR2 is YSYEKL in the germline V gene. With V trimmed by 3 bases and J by 11 bases, 18 bases remained unmatched. CDR3 length: 17 amino acids. Here the CDR3 DNA reads TGCGCCAGCAGCCAGGAACAGGGGACTCTCCTCTTCGGGAAACTGTTTTTT. Residues: CASSQEQGTLLFGKLFF.

The chain couples TRBV13 to TRBJ2-1; a weak D match, TRBD2 (6 bases). Trimming took 5 bases from V and 0 from J, leaving 11 bases between them. Germline V lookup: CDR1 PRHDT, CDR2 FYEKMQ (reference sequence). CDR3 length: 15 residues. Here the CDR3 reads CASSPGLSSYNEQFF. The CDR3 DNA follows: TGTGCCAGCAGCCCGGGACTCAGCTCCTACAATGAGCAGTTCTTC.

This chain uses TRBV19 with TRBJ1-3; D perhaps matches TRBD1 (6 bases). CDR3 length: 15 amino acids. Trimming shortened V by 10 bases and J by 1 base, and 17 bases separated the two germline ends. Germline lookup yields CDR1 LNHDA and CDR2 SQIVND (reference sequence). The CDR3 nucleotides read TGTGCCATCACTTCCCCGGACAGTTCTGGAAACACCATATATTTT. Protein product: CAITSPDSSGNTIYF. Together with reference TRBV19 and TRBJ1-3, the CDR3 gives the full variable domain: DGGITQSPKYLFRKEGQNVTLSCEQNLNHDAMYWYRQDPGQGLRLIYYSQIVNDFQKGDIAEGYSVSREKKESFPLTVTSAQKNPTAFYLCAITSPDSSGNTIYFGEGSWLTVV.

Here the CDR3 DNA reads TGCGCCAGCAGCCAGTTGGCAAACGTCTATGGCTACACCTTC. Its translation is CASSQLANVYGYTF. This rearrangement joins TRBV4-1 to TRBJ1-2; D not certain. Germline V CDR1 and CDR2: MGHRA, YSYEKL. V was shortened by 3 bases and J by 4 bases, with 12 bases between the two germline ends. The CDR3 has 14 residues.

This chain uses TRBV5-1 with TRBJ1-2; TRBD1 matches 9 bases. Germline CDR1 and CDR2: SGHRS and YFSETQ. The CDR3 extends over 16 amino acids. V shed 5 bases and J 8 bases; nucleotides not matched to a gene: 16. CDR3 residues: CASSSTGTGTGSGYTF. CDR3 in DNA: TGCGCCAGCAGTTCAACCGGGACAGGGACCGGTAGCGGCTACACCTTC.

V and J are TRBV29-1 and TRBJ1-2; the D gene is possibly TRBD1 (5 bases). CDR1 is SQVTM, CDR2 ANQGSEA, per germline. V was cut by 7 bases and J by 6 bases, with 18 bases left in between. CDR3 length: 13 amino acids. The CDR3 DNA reads as TGCAGCGCCTTGAAACCCCAGGGAGATGGCTACACCTTC. Translation: CSALKPQGDGYTF.

This chain uses TRBV7-8 with TRBJ2-7, with 7 bases matching TRBD1. CDR1 and CDR2 (germline): SGHVS, FQNEAQ. The junction had 2 bases not matched to a gene; V was cut back by 0 bases and J by 3 bases. There are 14 residues in the CDR3. The CDR3 DNA follows: TGTGCCAGCAGCTTAGCGGGACAGAGCTACGAGCAGTACTTC. Translated: CASSLAGQSYEQYF.

The V call is TRBV9, the J call TRBJ2-2; 7 nucleotides align to TRBD2. The CDR3 consists of 14 residues. Germline-derived CDR1 and CDR2 are SGDLS and YYNGEE. V was clipped by 3 bases and J by 4 bases; unmatched bases: 3. The CDR3: CASSAGGGTGELFF. In DNA, the CDR3 is TGTGCCAGCAGCGCCGGCGGGGGCACCGGGGAGCTGTTTTTT.

This clone was seen once. The V call is TRBV7-9, the J call TRBJ2-1; the D gene is possibly TRBD2 (5 bases). Trimming shortened V by 1 base and J by 3 bases, and 10 bases separated the two germline ends. This CDR3 contains 15 residues. Germline values: CDR1 SEHNR, CDR2 FQNEAQ (reference sequence). The CDR3 region is CASSLVRGVYNEQFF. DNA of the CDR3: TGTGCCAGCAGCTTAGTCCGGGGAGTCTACAATGAGCAGTTCTTC. Variable domain in full (rest from reference TRBV7-9 and TRBJ2-1): DTGVSQNPRHKITKRGQNVTFRCDPISEHNRLYWYRQTLGQGPEFLTYFQNEAQLEKSRLLSDRFSAERPKGSFSTLEIQRTEQGDSAMYLCASSLVRGVYNEQFFGPGTRLTVL.

This chain uses TRBV28 with TRBJ2-2; 9 bases fit TRBD2. Trimming cost V 3 bases and J 4 bases; bases outside gene matches: 6. Germline loops: CDR1 MDHEN, CDR2 SYDVKM. The CDR3 extends over 16 amino acids. CDR3 amino acids: CASSFSVTSGTGELFF. CDR3 nucleotide sequence: TGTGCCAGCAGTTTTTCGGTGACTAGCGGCACCGGGGAGCTGTTTTTT.

The rearrangement uses TRBV5-6 and TRBJ2-7, with 9 bases matching TRBD1. Germline CDR1 is SGHDT and CDR2 is YYEEEE. CDR3 length: 17 residues. V shed 3 bases, J shed 2 bases, and the junction held 12 bases outside the gene matches. The CDR3 spells CASSYAFGTGIAYEQYF. The CDR3 region has the DNA TGTGCCAGCAGCTATGCGTTCGGGACAGGGATTGCCTACGAGCAGTACTTC.

This clone appeared a few times. This rearrangement joins TRBV5-5 to TRBJ2-1; D is perhaps TRBD1 (6 bases). The germline V gene encodes CDR1 SGHKS and CDR2 YYEKEE (reference sequence). V was trimmed by 2 bases and J by 3 bases, leaving 9 bases between them. The CDR3 runs 14 residues. CDR3 in amino acids: CASSLNRVYNEQFF. CDR3 in DNA: TGTGCCAGCAGCTTAAACAGGGTCTACAATGAGCAGTTCTTC.

The chain uses TRBV7-9 and TRBJ2-7; maybe TRBD2 (5 bases). The CDR3 sequence is 14 residues long. The germline CDR1 and CDR2 sequences are SEHNR and FQNEAQ (reference sequence). Trimming stripped 1 base from V and 3 bases from J, with 10 bases between. CDR3 loop: CASSLGTFVYEQYF. Here the CDR3 DNA reads TGTGCCAGCAGCTTAGGGACTTTTGTCTACGAGCAGTACTTC.

The V call is TRBV4-1, the J call TRBJ2-2; D gene ambiguous. This CDR3 has 16 residues. V lost 4 bases and J 4 bases, leaving 16 bases between the germline ends. CDR1 is MGHRA, CDR2 YSYEKL, per germline. In DNA, the CDR3 is TGCGCCAGCAGCCTTCGGGCGCCGCCGGGCACCGGGGAGCTGTTTTTT. This sequence encodes CASSLRAPPGTGELFF.

The V gene is TRBV15, the J gene TRBJ2-5; the D gene could be TRBD1 or TRBD2 (6 bases each). This CDR3 has 15 residues. Looked up from germline, CDR1 is LNHNV and CDR2 is YYDKDF (reference sequence). Trimming shortened V by 1 base and J by 5 bases, and 14 bases separated the two germline ends. The CDR3 DNA follows: TGTGCCACCAGCAGAGTACCGGGGGCGGGGGAGACCCAGTACTTC. Residues: CATSRVPGAGETQYF.

The V call is TRBV14, the J call TRBJ2-5, with 7 nucleotides matching TRBD2. The CDR3 is 16 residues long. Germline assignment: CDR1 SGHDN and CDR2 FVKESK. After removal of 0 bases from V and 4 bases from J, the junction contained 8 bases not matched to a gene. This CDR3 is CASSQEHTGRGETQYF. DNA for the CDR3: TGTGCCAGCAGCCAAGAGCATACGGGGAGGGGAGAGACCCAGTACTTC. The variable domain in full, completed from reference TRBV14 and TRBJ2-5, reads EAGVTQFPSHSVIEKGQTVTLRCDPISGHDNLYWYRRVMGKEIKFLLHFVKESKQDESGMPNNRFLAERTGGTYSTLKVQPAELEDSGVYFCASSQEHTGRGETQYFGPGTRLLVL.

This clone was seen only once. This chain links TRBV2 with TRBJ1-1, with TRBD1 identical over 8 bases. Per germline, CDR1 SNHLY and CDR2 FYNNEI. Germline trimming cut 7 bases from V and 3 bases from J; bases unmatched to any gene: 7. This CDR3 spans 14 amino acids. The CDR3 region has the DNA TGTGCCAGCAACGAAGGACAGGGATACACTGAAGCTTTCTTT. Protein: CASNEGQGYTEAFF.

V gene TRBV9 combines with J gene TRBJ1-4, with TRBD1 matching 9 bases. V dropped 3 bases and J dropped 6; count of bases not matched to a gene: 3. Germline V gene lookup returns CDR1 SGDLS and CDR2 YYNGEE. The CDR3 has 14 residues. Here the CDR3 DNA reads TGTGCCAGCAGCGGACGGGACAGGGATGAAAAACTGTTTTTT. As protein: CASSGRDRDEKLFF. Full variable domain (missing parts from reference TRBV9 and TRBJ1-4): DSGVTQTPKHLITATGQRVTLRCSPRSGDLSVYWYQQSLDQGLQFLIQYYNGEERAKGNILERFSAQQFPDLHSELNLSSLELGDSALYFCASSGRDRDEKLFFGSGTQLSVL.

The chain links TRBV6-6 to TRBJ2-7; 7 bases are a match to TRBD2. This CDR3 region has 12 residues. Trimming cost V 5 bases and J 7 bases; bases outside gene matches: 5. From germline, CDR1 is MNHNY and CDR2 SVGAGI (reference sequence). The CDR3 nucleotides are TGTGCCAGCAGTAGCGGGATAGGGGAGCAGTACTTC. Protein product: CASSSGIGEQYF.

This sequence joins TRBV11-2 and TRBJ1-1; D remains unclear. The CDR3 consists of 17 residues. Germline-derived CDR1 and CDR2 are SGHAT and FQNNGV. Trimming took off 3 bases at V and 2 bases at J, with 19 bases between the two ends. CDR3 sequence reads: CASSLAWVDRYNTEAFF. The DNA for the CDR3 is TGTGCCAGCAGCTTGGCGTGGGTGGACCGGTATAACACTGAAGCTTTCTTT.

The chain couples TRBV6-1 to TRBJ2-7, with D maybe TRBD2 (6 bases). CDR1 is MNHNS and CDR2 is SASEGT in the germline V gene. V was clipped by 11 bases and J by 4 bases, with 6 bases between them. There are 9 residues in the CDR3. Here the CDR3 DNA reads TGTGCCGGGGGGTACGAGCAGTACTTC. Translated, it gives CAGGYEQYF.

Turning to this clone: The sample has other DNA sequences that encode this CDR3 too. The chain is built from TRBV5-6 and TRBJ2-7; 10 nucleotides agree with TRBD1. Germline lookup yields CDR1 SGHDT and CDR2 YYEEEE. The CDR3 spans 14 residues. J lost 4 bases, V lost 4 bases, and 5 bases had no gene match. CDR3 in amino acids: CASSPGQGLYEQYF. For the CDR3, the DNA is TGTGCCAGCAGCCCGGGACAGGGGCTTTACGAGCAGTACTTC.

The rearrangement joins TRBV5-1 to TRBJ1-1, with 7 bases that match TRBD1. Germline values: CDR1 SGHRS, CDR2 YFSETQ. V gave up 3 bases and J gave up 0 bases; unmatched junction bases: 11. This CDR3 is 17 amino acids long. CDR3 coding DNA: TGCGCCAGCAGCTCCACACCCGGGACAGACATGAACACTGAAGCTTTCTTT. Its translation: CASSSTPGTDMNTEAFF.

The chain links TRBV11-2 to TRBJ2-1, with D perhaps TRBD1 or TRBD2 (6 bases each). With 0 bases removed from V and 6 bases from J, the gap between germline ends came to 18 bases. CDR3 length equals 17 residues. CDR1 and CDR2 from the germline V gene are SGHAT and FQNNGV. The CDR3 protein is CASSLEVGGGRGNEQFF. The CDR3 DNA follows: TGTGCCAGCAGCTTAGAGGTCGGGGGAGGCAGGGGCAATGAGCAGTTCTTC.

The chain joins TRBV28 to TRBJ2-1; a weak D match, TRBD2 (6 bases). V gave up 3 bases and J gave up 4 bases, with 7 bases separating them. The CDR3 contains 13 residues. Germline V gene data show CDR1 as MDHEN and CDR2 as SYDVKM. CDR3 protein: CASSFLAYNEQFF. As DNA, the CDR3 is TGTGCCAGCAGTTTCCTAGCGTACAATGAGCAGTTCTTC.

This clone has a handful of counts. This chain connects TRBV5-8 to TRBJ1-6, with TRBD1 matching over 7 bases. The V gene end was trimmed by 2 bases and the J gene end by 0 bases; junction bases not matched to a gene: 2. CDR1 is SGHTS, CDR2 YDEGEE, per germline. This CDR3 contains 16 residues. The CDR3: CASSFGDSSYNSPLHF. CDR3 nucleotide sequence: TGTGCCAGCAGCTTCGGGGACAGCTCCTATAATTCACCCCTCCACTTT.

The genes are TRBV19 and TRBJ2-1, with 7 nucleotides matching TRBD2. The CDR3 has 13 residues. Trimming cost V 4 bases and J 9 bases; bases outside gene matches: 6. Germline V gives CDR1 LNHDA, CDR2 SQIVND (reference sequence). This CDR3 reads CASSTGLRSEQFF. The CDR3 nucleotides are TGTGCCAGTAGTACGGGACTACGGAGTGAGCAGTTCTTC.

The chain is built from TRBV9 and TRBJ2-1, with TRBD2 as a possible D gene (5 bases). Germline V gene lookup returns CDR1 SGDLS and CDR2 YYNGEE. The CDR3 extends over 13 amino acids. The ends were cut back, 3 bases at V and 8 bases at J, with 12 bases in the middle. CDR3 region: CASSGGSLDEQFF. Here the CDR3 DNA reads TGTGCCAGCAGCGGAGGGAGTTTGGATGAGCAGTTCTTC.

This clone was observed a single time. The rearrangement joins TRBV28 to TRBJ1-2; 7 nucleotides align to TRBD1. The J segment lost 0 bases and the V segment lost 7 bases, leaving 8 bases of the junction unmatched. The CDR3 contains 15 residues. Germline V gene lookup returns CDR1 MDHEN and CDR2 SYDVKM. CDR3 sequence (DNA): TGTGCCAGCACCCCACGGACAGGAGCTAACTATGGCTACACCTTC. Translating gives CASTPRTGANYGYTF.

The chain carries TRBV4-1 and TRBJ1-2; D gene unclear. Germline CDR1 and CDR2: MGHRA and YSYEKL. The CDR3 consists of 13 residues. The germline V and J ends were trimmed by 2 bases and 5 bases, with 9 bases remaining between them. The DNA for the CDR3 is TGCGCCAGCAGCCAAATTAATAAATATGGCTACACCTTC. Amino acid sequence: CASSQINKYGYTF.

The rearrangement joins TRBV29-1 to TRBJ2-5; D gene uncertain. The germline CDR1 and CDR2 sequences are SQVTM and ANQGSEA. V was clipped by 3 bases and J by 0 bases, with 8 bases between them. CDR3 size: 13 residues. DNA of the CDR3: TGCAGCGTTGATGCGCGGAACCAAGAGACCCAGTACTTC. The encoded protein is CSVDARNQETQYF.